The clone carrying this T cell receptor (beta chain) was detected ten times or more. The data belong to a study of shared clonotypes between healthy human individuals. Deletions cut 6 bases from V and 2 bases from J, with 14 bases between. CDR3 size: 14 residues. Germline lookup yields CDR1 MNHEY and CDR2 SVGAGI. Generated by immunoSEQ multiplex PCR, the TCRdb table keeps only in-frame clones and is missing some. Of around 1 million clones in the sample, 76% were seen once. The receptor was derived from a man aged 18 to 35 in good health. The sequencing input was memory CD4+ T cells sorted from blood. Noted subset: CD45RA-negative fraction. V and J are TRBV6-5 and TRBJ2-7; D call uncertain. The CDR3 protein is CASSPTHKPYEQYF. Here the CDR3 DNA reads TGTGCCAGCAGCCCTACCCATAAACCCTACGAGCAGTACTTC.